This T cell receptor (beta chain) came from a study of OX40 agonist ivuxolimab in advanced cancers. With regard to the full study: Ivuxolimab, which targeted the costimulatory receptor OX40 (CD134), was an agonistic, fully human IgG2 monoclonal antibody. In the dose-escalation cohort, 82.7% of patients were male, and the mean age was around 60 years with a range of roughly 20 to 79. Patients were allowed to have had prior anti-PD-1, anti-PD-L1 or anti-CTLA-4 therapy, and around 37% of the dose-escalation patients had previously received checkpoint inhibitors. Of the roughly 50 dose-escalation patients, hepatocellular carcinoma was present in about 20, melanoma in roughly 15, renal cell carcinoma in 9 and head and neck cancer in 9. The monotherapy dose-escalation portion (N ≈ 52 patients) of the phase I ivuxolimab trial is reported in the paper. The point of sequencing TCRbeta in the periphery was to test whether ivuxolimab changed TCR sequence diversity and drove clonal T-cell expansion. Intravenous ivuxolimab was administered to patients every 2 weeks at six dose levels: 0.01, 0.1, 0.3, 1.5, 3 and 10 mg/kg. Partial responses were achieved by three dose-escalation patients, of whom one had hepatocellular carcinoma and two had cutaneous melanoma. What the authors observed across the whole study: Low levels of normalized T-cell clonal expansion were also seen in some patients who did not respond. In the 0.1-3.0 mg/kg groups, partial responders were among the patients with the lowest normalized peripheral clonal expansion, particularly in CD8+ T cells. Clonal expansion of both CD4+ and CD8+ blood T cells was observed from baseline to week 6 at doses 0.1 to 3.0 mg/kg. After ivuxolimab, expanded clones were on average more numerous among CD8+ T cells than among CD4+ T cells. The antigen specificity of the peripheral T cells that underwent clonal expansion was not determined.

Patients with a history of autoimmune disease or receiving systemic immunosuppression were excluded from the trial. In every dose cohort, peripheral blood was drawn for TCR sequencing at baseline, cycle 4 day 1, and cycle 7 day 1. Samples came from an open-label, multicenter, first-in-human phase I dose-escalation trial of ivuxolimab. The trial enrolled adults with locally advanced or metastatic head and neck squamous cell, hepatocellular, melanoma or renal cell carcinoma. Before TCR sequencing, CD4+ and CD8+ T cells were separately sorted from peripheral blood. A note on this clone: No cognate antigen has been identified for it. Per-nucleotide qualities are absent, and no much larger clonotype sits a single base away.

To sequence the TCRbeta CDR3 region, genomic DNA was isolated from the sorted cells. The immunoSEQ Assay was used for sequencing of TCRbeta CDR3 regions. TCRdb stores this immuneACCESS table with in-frame sequences only. Part of the clones is absent; in the studies checked, under half of the shortfall reflects unresolved V genes, and no reason is known for the rest. Here the sample has around 70,000 clones; around 85% occur a single time. Together, the top ten hold approximately 4% of the sample. From the cysteine up to the phenylalanine, the CDR3 has a length of 15 residues. Left in the record is the CDR3 DNA by itself, 45 bases read in frame from the first base.

The clonotype was recovered from an adult with an advanced solid tumor such as melanoma, head and neck, liver or kidney cancer. The sequencing used CD4+ or CD8+ T cells sorted from blood, collected in a trial of the OX40 agonist ivuxolimab. The chain is assembled from TRBV21-1 and TRBJ2-7; TRBD1, as called in the table, went unchecked against the DNA. TRBV21-1 is a pseudogene. The CDR3 in this case is CASSKGTGELYEQYF. The DNA sequence reads TGTGCCAGCAGCAAAGGCACAGGGGAACTCTACGAGCAGTACTTC.